This TCR beta chain comes out of a study of blood T cell repertoires in COVID-19. Study as a whole: Samples representing acute and convalescent COVID-19 were sourced from the United States, Italy and Spain. The analysed material was cDNA or gDNA that came from T cells, B-cell-depleted T cells, or PBMCs.

Enrolled during active infection, Seattle patients were then followed longitudinally. Per the germline V gene, CDR1 is SGHAT and CDR2 is FQNNGV. The CDR3 has 12 amino acids. Trimming stripped 4 bases from V and 7 bases from J, with 11 bases between. Under the authors' procedure: Estimates of nucleated cell counts were drawn from the amplification of reference gene primers. Profiled with immunoSEQ multiplex PCR; TCRdb holds only in-frame clones, not every one. The V and J calls and clone size come from that table; D and trimming were worked out from the DNA. The table has approximately 56,000 clones, roughly nine tenths seen once; the top ten hold approximately 45%.

The receptor was isolated from a woman between 55 and 75 years old with COVID-19, enrolled during active disease. The sequenced sample was peripheral blood. The gene calls are TRBV11-2 and TRBJ2-7; tentative D call: TRBD1 (5 bases). CDR3 region: CASSSGAAEQYF. Written as DNA, the CDR3 is TGTGCCAGCAGCTCTGGGGCTGCGGAGCAGTACTTC.